The entry that follows covers one T cell receptor (beta chain) sequence. The data derive from a study of blood T cell repertoires in COVID-19. The wider study: PBMCs, B-cell-depleted T cells, or T cells were the source of the cDNA or gDNA that made up the material.

Profiling relied on immunoSEQ multiplex PCR, and the TCRdb table lists in-frame clones only, not all of them. In the table there are some 100,000 clones, more than 70% of which are singletons. The receptor comes from a woman of 80 years or more with active COVID-19. Sequenced input: peripheral blood.

The CDR3, as DNA: TGTGCCAGCAGCTTGGAAGGGGGCGCAAACAATGAGCAGTTCTTC. Translating gives CASSLEGGANNEQFF. The rearrangement joins TRBV5-8 to TRBJ2-1; 7 bases align to TRBD1. The CDR3 totals 15 residues. With 0 bases clipped from V and 5 bases from J, the junction kept 5 bases outside the gene matches. Germline-derived CDR1 and CDR2 are SGHTS and YDEGEE. The full variable domain, with the rest looked up from reference TRBV5-8 and TRBJ2-1, is EAGVTQSPTHLIKTRGQQATLRCSPISGHTSVYWYQQALGLGLQFLLWYDEGEERNRGNFPPRFSGRQFPNYSSELNVNALELEDSALYLCASSLEGGANNEQFFGPGTRLTVL.